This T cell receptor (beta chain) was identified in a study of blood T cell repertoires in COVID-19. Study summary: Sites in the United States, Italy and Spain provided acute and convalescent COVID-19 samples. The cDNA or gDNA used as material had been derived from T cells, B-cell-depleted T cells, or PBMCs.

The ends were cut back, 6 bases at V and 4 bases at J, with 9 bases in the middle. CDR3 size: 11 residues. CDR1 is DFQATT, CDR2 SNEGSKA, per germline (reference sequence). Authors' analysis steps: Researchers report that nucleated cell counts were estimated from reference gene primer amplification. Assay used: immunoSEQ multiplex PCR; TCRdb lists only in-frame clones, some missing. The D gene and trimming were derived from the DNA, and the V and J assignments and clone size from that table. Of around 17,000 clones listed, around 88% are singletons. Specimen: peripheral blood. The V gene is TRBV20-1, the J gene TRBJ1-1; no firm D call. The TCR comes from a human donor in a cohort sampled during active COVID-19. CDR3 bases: TGCAGTGCCCTCGGACTCACTGAAGCTTTCTTT. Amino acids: CSALGLTEAFF.